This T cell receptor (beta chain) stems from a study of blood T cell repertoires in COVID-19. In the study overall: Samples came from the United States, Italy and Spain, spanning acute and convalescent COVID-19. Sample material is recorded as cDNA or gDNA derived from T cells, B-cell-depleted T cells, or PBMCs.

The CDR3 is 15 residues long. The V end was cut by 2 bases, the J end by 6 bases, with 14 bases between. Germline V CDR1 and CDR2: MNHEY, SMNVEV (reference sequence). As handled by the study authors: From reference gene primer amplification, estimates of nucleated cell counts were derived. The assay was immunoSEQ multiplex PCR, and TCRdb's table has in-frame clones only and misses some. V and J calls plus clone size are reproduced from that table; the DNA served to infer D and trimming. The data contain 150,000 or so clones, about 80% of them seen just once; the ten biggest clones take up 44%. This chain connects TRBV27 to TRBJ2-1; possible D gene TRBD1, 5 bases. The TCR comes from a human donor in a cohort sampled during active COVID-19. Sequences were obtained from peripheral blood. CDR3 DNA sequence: TGTGCCAGCAGTTTAATAACCATTAGGGGCAATGAGCAGTTCTTC. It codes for CASSLITIRGNEQFF.